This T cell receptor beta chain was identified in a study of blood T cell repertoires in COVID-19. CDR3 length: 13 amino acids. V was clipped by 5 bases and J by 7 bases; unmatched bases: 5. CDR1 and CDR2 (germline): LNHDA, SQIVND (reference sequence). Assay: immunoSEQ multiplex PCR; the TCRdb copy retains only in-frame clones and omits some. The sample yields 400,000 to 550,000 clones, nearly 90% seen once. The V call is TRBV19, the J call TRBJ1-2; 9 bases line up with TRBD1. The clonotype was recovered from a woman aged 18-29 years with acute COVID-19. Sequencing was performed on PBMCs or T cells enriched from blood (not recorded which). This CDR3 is CASSQDRGRGYTF. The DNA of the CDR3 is TGTGCCAGTAGTCAGGACAGGGGTCGTGGCTACACCTTC.